This T cell receptor (beta chain) was observed in a study of blood T cell repertoires in COVID-19 (dated by TCRdb to between 2020 and 2021). As for the study more broadly: Samples from collaborators originated in the United States, Italy and Spain and spanned both the acute and convalescent phases of COVID-19. Nearly every sample came with metadata listing a de-identified subject ID, COVID-19 status, age in years and sex. Subjects who had been exposed to COVID-19, were actively infected with it, or had recovered from it provided the deeply sampled blood TCRbeta repertoires that made up the dataset. HLA class I and class II types, where available, came from metadata supplied by the sample provider rather than from assay-based typing. The material from the prospective study consisted of cDNA or gDNA derived from T cells, B-cell-depleted T cells, or PBMCs. Samples were obtained from the ongoing ImmuneRACE study (first 160 participants) and from over a thousand subjects provided by 6 global collaborators. The repertoires were made available in a free public database intended to serve as a resource for research on the immune response to SARS-CoV-2.

A note on this clone: Its antigen specificity is not known. Base qualities are not at hand, and no much larger clone is one base apart.

CDR1 and CDR2 were assigned from the germline V gene as MRHNA and SNTAGT. Deletion took 4 bases off V and 2 bases off J, with a span of 15 bases between the germline ends. The CDR3 sequence holds 15 residues, the cysteine and phenylalanine included. The CDR3 DNA has 45 bases and is translated from base 1. Whole blood was collected in K2EDTA tubes by collaborating institutions according to the institutions' own protocols. For TCRbeta analysis, collaborators shipped samples as frozen whole blood, isolated PBMCs, or DNA extracted from either of those sample types. TCRbeta CDR3 regions were amplified from genomic DNA by means of the immunoSEQ Assay, a bias-controlled multiplex PCR. The original methods were these. The number of nucleated cells in each sample was estimated from the amplification of reference gene primers within the assay. Sequence reads were collapsed and filtered to measure the absolute abundance of every unique TCRbeta CDR3 rearrangement. For each sample, productive Simpson clonality was calculated as the square root of Simpson's diversity index across productive rearrangements. TCRdb's version of the immuneACCESS table is confined to in-frame rearrangements and falls short of the full clone set. An unresolved V gene accounts for under half of the shortfall where checked; the remainder is of unknown origin. V and J calls and clone size come straight from that table; D and trimming were deduced from the DNA. The sample data list around 150,000 clones, and 65% to 85% of these were observed just once. The leading ten clones occupy about 15% of the sample.

Findings and caveats that apply to the study as a whole: The amount of clinical and demographic metadata varied by source and participant and was provided uncurated.

The chain links TRBV6-4 with TRBJ2-7; TRBD2 is possibly the D segment (6 matching bases). This clonotype originated in an elderly woman with acute or convalescent COVID-19. The sample comprised peripheral blood. The DNA is TGTGCCAGCAGTGCCCACGGGGACTTAGCCTACGAGCAGTACTTC. It specifies CASSAHGDLAYEQYF.